The 31 T cell receptor beta chains reported below all come from one sample, sequenced in a study of T cell responses to AZD1222 COVID-19 vaccine. The data were produced by immunoSEQ multiplex PCR, yet TCRdb's version contains in-frame clones alone and is incomplete. Among about 140,000 clones listed, over 90% were seen once. Material: peripheral blood, obtained on day 0 of AZD1222 vaccination. The receptors were gathered from an adult in good health.

The chain couples TRBV2 to TRBJ2-7, with D possibly matching TRBD1 (6 bases). Germline loops: CDR1 SNHLY, CDR2 FYNNEI. The CDR3 consists of 13 residues. Trimming stripped 7 bases from V and 3 bases from J, with 13 bases between. The CDR3 DNA follows: TGTGCCAGCAATGGACAGTTTTTCTACGAGCAGTACTTC. Translation gives CASNGQFFYEQYF.

This chain uses TRBV4-1 with TRBJ2-1; D remains unclear. CDR1 and CDR2 (germline): MGHRA, YSYEKL. The CDR3 sequence is 16 residues long. Trimming stripped 0 bases from V and 4 bases from J, with 13 bases between. The CDR3, as DNA: TGCGCCAGCAGCCAAGAAGGATCGGGCCTGTACAATGAGCAGTTCTTC. Its protein product is CASSQEGSGLYNEQFF.

The chain carries TRBV28 and TRBJ1-1; weak D call: TRBD1 (5 bases). CDR3 size: 13 residues. V was pared by 4 bases and J by 1 base, with 7 bases between. Germline assignment: CDR1 MDHEN and CDR2 SYDVKM. This CDR3 reads CASSYGTNTEAFF. CDR3 DNA sequence: TGTGCCAGCAGTTACGGGACGAACACTGAAGCTTTCTTT.

The chain has TRBV5-4 and TRBJ1-1, with 8 nucleotides matching TRBD1. The J segment lost 10 bases and the V segment lost 2 bases, leaving 10 bases of the junction unmatched. The CDR3 is 14 amino acids. From germline, CDR1 is SGHNT and CDR2 YYREEE (reference sequence). CDR3 nucleotide sequence: TGTGCCAGCAGCTTTTGGGGACAGGTGGACCGAGCTTTCTTT. Translation gives CASSFWGQVDRAFF.

The chain combines TRBV11-2 with TRBJ1-1; D is perhaps TRBD1 (6 bases). Trimming removed 7 bases at V and 8 bases at J, with 20 bases between. Germline V gene lookup returns CDR1 SGHAT and CDR2 FQNNGV. This CDR3 is built from 14 residues. The CDR3 DNA follows: TGTGCCAGCACCAGAAATCGTCGTCAGGGGGAAGCTTTCTTT. Translation gives CASTRNRRQGEAFF.

The chain combines TRBV5-1 with TRBJ2-5, with TRBD2 matching 9 bases. V lost 0 bases and J lost 5; bases outside the gene matches: 5. CDR3 length: 15 residues. Germline CDR1 SGHRS, CDR2 YFSETQ. DNA of the CDR3: TGCGCCAGCAGCTTGGCTAGCGGGACTGGGGAGACCCAGTACTTC. Its translation: CASSLASGTGETQYF. Combining the CDR3 with reference TRBV5-1 and TRBJ2-5 gives the whole variable domain KAGVTQTPRYLIKTRGQQVTLSCSPISGHRSVSWYQQTPGQGLQFLFEYFSETQRNKGNFPGRFSGRQFSNSRSEMNVSTLELGDSALYLCASSLASGTGETQYFGPGTRLLVL.

This sequence joins TRBV18 and TRBJ2-5; tentatively, D is TRBD1 (6 bases). V was cut by 4 bases and J by 2 bases, with 17 bases left in between. This CDR3 has 16 amino acids. The germline V gene has CDR1 KGHSH and CDR2 LQKENI. The DNA for the CDR3 is TGTGCCAGCTCACTAAGCACAGGGACCCGACAAGAGACCCAGTACTTC. Translated: CASSLSTGTRQETQYF.

As for this clone: The germline gene is not matched at one end of the junction; a read error may be the cause. CDR3 in DNA: TGTGCCAGCAGGTTAGATGTCTTGGGAACGGGTGAAGCTTTCTTT. It translates to CASRLDVLGTGEAFF. This sequence joins TRBV7-9 and TRBJ1-1; unclear D gene. In germline, CDR1 is SEHNR, CDR2 FQNEAQ (reference sequence). The length of the CDR3 is 15 residues.

Within the sample, this clone is medium-sized. This chain connects TRBV12-5 to TRBJ1-5, with D perhaps TRBD1 (6 bases). The germline CDR1 and CDR2 sequences are LGHNT and FRNRAP. With 7 bases removed from V and 0 bases from J, the gap between germline ends came to 10 bases. CDR3 size: 14 residues. CDR3 DNA sequence: TGTGCTAGTGCGGGGGGCAATAGCAATCAGCCCCAGCATTTT. Amino acid sequence: CASAGGNSNQPQHF.

V and J are TRBV5-1 and TRBJ2-5; 11 bases fit TRBD2. After removal of 1 base from V and 4 bases from J, the junction contained 6 bases not matched to a gene. CDR3 length: 16 residues. Germline V CDR1 and CDR2: SGHRS, YFSETQ. In DNA form, the CDR3 reads TGCGCCAGCAGCTTGTTGGTAGCGGGAGGGGGAGAGACCCAGTACTTC. This translates into CASSLLVAGGGETQYF.

The chain uses TRBV5-1 and TRBJ2-2, with 7 bases aligning to TRBD2. This CDR3 region has 16 residues. V gave up 0 bases and J gave up 3 bases; unmatched junction bases: 5. CDR1 and CDR2 from the germline V gene are SGHRS and YFSETQ. CDR3 coding DNA: TGCGCCAGCAGCTTGGTAGCTAGCGGAGACACCGGGGAGCTGTTTTTT. Its translation: CASSLVASGDTGELFF.

The chain carries TRBV6-5 and TRBJ1-5, with TRBD1 identical over 9 bases. Germline CDR1 MNHEY, CDR2 SVGAGI. The length of the CDR3 is 14 residues. With V trimmed by 5 bases and J by 7 bases, 6 bases remained unmatched. CDR3 DNA: TGTGCCAGCAGTAGAGACAGGGGGGCCCAGCCCCAGCATTTT. Translation: CASSRDRGAQPQHF.

The rearrangement links TRBV3-1 (or the pseudogene TRBV3-2) to TRBJ1-2, with unresolved D. Germline CDR1 is LGHDT and CDR2 is YNNKEL (reference sequence). The germline V and J ends were trimmed by 5 bases and 4 bases, with 11 bases remaining between them. This CDR3 is built from 13 residues. The CDR3 spells CASSSQPSYGYTF. The CDR3 coding sequence is TGTGCCAGCAGCTCCCAGCCGTCCTATGGCTACACCTTC.

CDR3 bases: TGTGCCAGCAGCCAAGATTCCGGGACAGAGACCCAGTACTTC. Protein sequence: CASSQDSGTETQYF. J is TRBJ2-5 and V is TRBV3-1 (or the pseudogene TRBV3-2), with D perhaps assigned TRBD1 or TRBD2 (5 bases each). The CDR3 is 14 residues long. Deletions cut 0 bases from V and 4 bases from J, with 9 bases between. The germline V gene encodes CDR1 LGHDT and CDR2 YNNKEL (reference sequence).

This clone came up once. The V call is TRBV6-2 or TRBV6-3, the J call TRBJ2-3; D not certain. The CDR3 has 16 amino acids. V was cut by 0 bases and J by 0 bases, with 10 bases left in between. CDR1 and CDR2 (germline): MNHEY, SVGEGT. DNA for the CDR3: TGTGCCAGCAGTTACTCGAGGCAGACTAGCACAGATACGCAGTATTTT. Translation: CASSYSRQTSTDTQYF.

The chain carries TRBV29-1 and TRBJ2-1; 9 nucleotides align to TRBD2. This CDR3 is 16 amino acids long. V was clipped by 3 bases and J by 9 bases; unmatched bases: 15. Germline assignment: CDR1 SQVTM and CDR2 ANQGSEA. CDR3 nucleotide sequence: TGCAGCGTTGATCATCTTAGCGGGAGCGCCCTCGGTGAGCAGTTCTTC. This sequence encodes CSVDHLSGSALGEQFF.

J is TRBJ2-1 and V is TRBV24-1, with TRBD1 identical over 7 bases. Germline V gene data show CDR1 as KGHDR and CDR2 as SFDVKD. CDR3 length: 15 residues. V trimming: 3 bases; J trimming: 9 bases; junction bases outside the gene matches: 10. This CDR3 is CATSDPQGSVGEQFF. The CDR3 DNA reads TGTGCCACCAGTGATCCACAGGGGTCTGTGGGTGAGCAGTTCTTC.

This clone was counted a few times. This chain connects TRBV2 to TRBJ1-1; D gene ambiguous. The germline gives CDR1 SNHLY, CDR2 FYNNEI. The CDR3 runs 14 residues. Deletions cut 6 bases from V and 2 bases from J, with 13 bases between. The CDR3 sequence is CASRWVGLNTEAFF. CDR3 sequence (DNA): TGTGCCAGCAGGTGGGTCGGTTTAAACACTGAAGCTTTCTTT.

The chain joins TRBV19 to TRBJ1-5; D not resolved. The CDR3 loop spans 14 amino acids. Germline V gives CDR1 LNHDA, CDR2 SQIVND (reference sequence). V was pared by 3 bases and J by 4 bases, with 10 bases between. The CDR3 sequence: CASSIGPSNQPQHF. Written as DNA, the CDR3 is TGTGCCAGTAGTATCGGGCCAAGTAATCAGCCCCAGCATTTT.

CDR3 DNA sequence: TGTGCCACCCAATTGGGATGGGACACTGAAGCTTTCTTT. Translation: CATQLGWDTEAFF. The chain uses TRBV6-6 and TRBJ1-1; unclear D gene. This CDR3 is 13 amino acids long. Germline CDR1 and CDR2: MNHNY and SVGAGI (reference sequence). The V gene lost 10 bases and the J gene lost 3 bases, with 15 bases spanning the gap.

The chain combines TRBV11-2 with TRBJ1-6, with 7 positions matching TRBD1. The CDR3 loop spans 15 amino acids. J gave up 9 bases and V 5 bases, and 10 bases lay outside the gene matches. Germline V gene lookup returns CDR1 SGHAT and CDR2 FQNNGV. The CDR3 loop is CASSPRQGGLSPLHF. Here the CDR3 DNA reads TGTGCCAGCAGCCCCAGACAGGGAGGGCTTTCACCCCTCCACTTT.

The chain couples TRBV5-6 to TRBJ2-2, with TRBD2 identical over 8 bases. V lost 0 bases to trimming and J lost 1 base; unmatched junction nucleotides: 5. This CDR3 has 17 residues. Germline V lookup: CDR1 SGHDT, CDR2 YYEEEE. The CDR3 sequence is CASSLAFTSGNTGELFF. The CDR3 nucleotides read TGTGCCAGCAGCTTGGCGTTTACTAGCGGGAACACCGGGGAGCTGTTTTTT.

The chain carries TRBV3-1 (or the pseudogene TRBV3-2) and TRBJ2-1; D is possibly TRBD2 (6 bases). Trimming cost V 2 bases and J 6 bases, with 14 bases left between them. CDR1 is LGHDT, CDR2 YNNKEL, per germline (reference sequence). The CDR3 spans 15 residues. The CDR3 sequence is CASSQQPTSGNEQFF. CDR3 nucleotides: TGTGCCAGCAGCCAACAACCGACTAGTGGCAATGAGCAGTTCTTC.

The gene calls are TRBV24-1 and TRBJ2-7, with D possibly being TRBD1 or TRBD2 (5 bases each). This CDR3 comprises 13 residues. Trimming took off 5 bases at V and 3 bases at J, with 10 bases between the two ends. Germline CDR1 is KGHDR and CDR2 is SFDVKD. The CDR3 DNA reads TGTGCCACCAGTGCTTGGGACGGCTACGAGCAGTACTTC. Translating it yields CATSAWDGYEQYF.

J is TRBJ1-2 and V is TRBV29-1; D unclear. V was shortened by 7 bases and J by 2 bases, with 11 bases between the two germline ends. The germline gives CDR1 SQVTM, CDR2 ANQGSEA. The CDR3 runs to 12 residues. This CDR3 is CSATIRNYGYTF. The CDR3, as DNA: TGCAGCGCCACCATCCGGAACTATGGCTACACCTTC.

The chain carries TRBV7-9 and TRBJ2-1; 16 nucleotides agree with TRBD2. From germline, CDR1 is SEHNR and CDR2 FQNEAQ (reference sequence). The CDR3 is 16 residues long. V gave up 5 bases and J gave up 8 bases; unmatched junction bases: 6. The CDR3 sequence is CASSPDGTSGRDEQFF. In nucleotides, the CDR3 is TGTGCCAGCAGCCCGGACGGGACTAGCGGGAGGGATGAGCAGTTCTTC.

This clone was recorded once. V is TRBV28 and J is TRBJ1-1, with D maybe TRBD1 (6 bases). Looked up from germline, CDR1 is MDHEN and CDR2 is SYDVKM. The CDR3 is 14 amino acids. V was shortened by 1 base and J by 5 bases, with 11 bases between the two germline ends. The CDR3 DNA sequence: TGTGCCAGCAGTTTATTCACAGGGAGGACTGAAGCTTTCTTT. This sequence encodes CASSLFTGRTEAFF. The variable domain in full, with the rest retrieved from reference TRBV28 and TRBJ1-1, is DVKVTQSSRYLVKRTGEKVFLECVQDMDHENMFWYRQDPGLGLRLIYFSYDVKMKEKGDIPEGYSVSREKKERFSLILESASTNQTSMYLCASSLFTGRTEAFFGQGTRLTVV.

The rearrangement links TRBV18 to TRBJ1-2; TRBD1 aligns across 11 bases. Unmatched junction bases numbered 8, after V lost 3 bases and J lost 5 bases. CDR1 is KGHSH and CDR2 is LQKENI in the germline V gene. The CDR3 is 16 residues long. The CDR3 sequence is CASSPNLGQGAYGYTF. CDR3 nucleotides: TGTGCCAGCTCACCTAATCTCGGACAGGGGGCATATGGCTACACCTTC. The complete variable domain, with remaining parts taken from reference TRBV18 and TRBJ1-2, reads NAGVMQNPRHLVRRRGQEARLRCSPMKGHSHVYWYRQLPEEGLKFMVYLQKENIIDESGMPKERFSAEFPKEGPSILRIQQVVRGDSAAYFCASSPNLGQGAYGYTFGSGTRLTVV.

This clone is a singleton in its sample. This sequence joins TRBV4-1 and TRBJ2-3, with TRBD2 matching 12 bases. CDR3 length equals 17 residues. Germline CDR1 MGHRA, CDR2 YSYEKL. V gave up 2 bases and J gave up 4 bases; unmatched junction bases: 7. The CDR3 DNA reads TGCGCCAGCAGCCAACGGGCTAGCGGGAGGGATCCAGATACGCAGTATTTT. Protein product: CASSQRASGRDPDTQYF.

CDR3 DNA sequence: TGTGCCAGCAGCTCCCTTAATTCACCCCTCCACTTT. It codes for CASSSLNSPLHF. V gene TRBV5-5 combines with J gene TRBJ1-6, with no clear D. The germline gives CDR1 SGHKS, CDR2 YYEKEE (reference sequence). Trimming took 3 bases from V and 6 from J, leaving 4 bases between them. This CDR3 has 12 residues.

CDR3 in amino acids: CASSYPDRGAYEQYF. CDR3 in DNA: TGTGCCAGCAGTTACCCGGACAGGGGGGCCTACGAGCAGTACTTC. This sequence joins TRBV28 and TRBJ2-7; 10 nucleotides agree with TRBD1. Trimming took 4 bases from V and 2 from J; bases not matched to a gene: 5. The CDR3 extends over 15 amino acids. Germline V gene sequence: CDR1 MDHEN, CDR2 SYDVKM.